This T cell receptor (beta chain) stems from a study of T-cell memory formation after mild COVID-19. The ends were cut back, 0 bases at V and 1 base at J, with 12 bases in the middle. Germline CDR1 and CDR2: MNHNY and SVGAGI (reference sequence). This CDR3 comprises 16 residues. In its sample, this clonotype was seen once. TCRdb used MiXCR to reprocess the 5' RACE reads, holding one entry per CDR3 protein. The profile shows roughly 340,000 distinct CDR3 sequences, 15% to 20% of them singletons. The specimen sequenced was PBMCs or a T cell subset sorted from them (not recorded which). The TCR was taken from a man between 18 and 35 years old who had mild COVID-19 (a few samples of this study predate the infection). Cell type and time point are not known. The chain links TRBV6-6 to TRBJ2-5; maybe TRBD1 (5 bases). The CDR3 here is CASSYSQGGTQETQYF. In nucleotides, the CDR3 is TGTGCCAGCAGTTACTCCCAGGGCGGCACCCAAGAGACCCAGTACTTC.